These 16 T cell receptor beta chains share one sample of origin, sequenced in a study of shared clonotypes between healthy human individuals. The naive CD8 subset, CD45RO-negative cells positively selected for CCR7, excluded terminally differentiated effector memory CD45RA+ cells. The protocol was immunoSEQ multiplex PCR, while the TCRdb copy is restricted to in-frame clones and leaves out a portion. In the table there are some 2 million clones, about 95% of which are singletons. Sample: naive CD8+ T cells sorted from blood. These receptors all come from a man younger than 30 in good health.

Only a few counts were recorded for this clone. The chain carries TRBV19 and TRBJ1-1; no clear D. Trimming stripped 8 bases from V and 5 bases from J, with 9 bases between. The CDR3 contains 11 residues. Germline V gene data show CDR1 as LNHDA and CDR2 as SQIVND (reference sequence). CDR3 residues: CASAGFTEAFF. The DNA of the CDR3 is TGTGCCAGTGCGGGATTTACTGAAGCTTTCTTT.

The V gene is TRBV6-5, the J gene TRBJ2-1; TRBD2 matches 11 bases. V lost 6 bases and J lost 9; bases outside the gene matches: 7. Germline CDR1 MNHEY, CDR2 SVGAGI. The length of the CDR3 is 14 residues. CDR3 nucleotide sequence: TGTGCCAGCAGCCCCACTAGCGGGAGTCCTGAGCAGTTCTTC. Translated: CASSPTSGSPEQFF.

V is TRBV10-1 and J is TRBJ2-5; 7 bases fit TRBD1. The junction had 7 bases not matched to a gene; V was cut back by 8 bases and J by 4 bases. The CDR3 extends over 13 amino acids. Germline loops: CDR1 WNHNN, CDR2 SYGVQD (reference sequence). This CDR3 reads CASWGRGLETQYF. CDR3 nucleotides: TGCGCCAGCTGGGGAAGGGGGCTAGAGACCCAGTACTTC.

This sequence joins TRBV29-1 and TRBJ2-7; possible D gene TRBD2, 5 bases. V was cut by 3 bases and J by 2 bases, with 11 bases left in between. CDR1 is SQVTM, CDR2 ANQGSEA, per germline. CDR3 length equals 13 residues. The CDR3 DNA reads as TGCAGCGTTGACGGACTTCACCCCTACGAGCAGTACTTC. This codes for CSVDGLHPYEQYF.

As to this clone: Distinct nucleotide sequences in the sample also encode this CDR3. This CDR3 is CASSLPNEKLFF. CDR3 nucleotides: TGTGCCAGCAGCCTACCCAATGAAAAACTGTTTTTT. The V gene is TRBV7-9, the J gene TRBJ1-4, with no clear D. Germline V gene data show CDR1 as SEHNR and CDR2 as FQNEAQ (reference sequence). The CDR3 runs 12 residues. The germline V and J ends were trimmed by 5 bases and 5 bases, with 6 bases remaining between them.

The chain joins TRBV10-3 to TRBJ2-7; D possibly uses TRBD1 or TRBD2 (5 bases each). The CDR3 extends over 15 amino acids. V was trimmed by 8 bases and J by 3 bases, leaving 20 bases between them. Germline CDR1 is ENHRY and CDR2 is SYGVKD. This CDR3 reads CAIGRGAGDFYEQYF. The CDR3 DNA follows: TGTGCCATCGGGAGAGGGGCAGGCGACTTCTACGAGCAGTACTTC.

This CDR3 reads CASSFLSGYGYTF. CDR3 nucleotide sequence: TGTGCCAGTAGTTTTCTTTCGGGGTACGGCTACACCTTC. This sequence joins TRBV19 and TRBJ1-2, with no clear D. Germline V gene lookup returns CDR1 LNHDA and CDR2 SQIVND (reference sequence). The length of the CDR3 is 13 residues. Trimming cost V 5 bases and J 8 bases, with 15 bases left between them.

The rearrangement uses TRBV29-1 and TRBJ2-7; tentatively, D is TRBD1 (6 bases). CDR3 length: 13 amino acids. V was trimmed by 2 bases and J by 3 bases, leaving 11 bases between them. Looked up from germline, CDR1 is SQVTM and CDR2 is ANQGSEA. In nucleotides, the CDR3 is TGCAGCGTTGAACATATAGGGGGCTACGAGCAGTACTTC. The encoded protein is CSVEHIGGYEQYF.

Only one count was recorded for this clone. This chain joins TRBV7-2 and TRBJ2-3; D is undetermined. With 3 bases removed from V and 5 bases from J, the gap between germline ends came to 6 bases. The length of the CDR3 is 12 residues. Germline V CDR1 and CDR2: SGHTA, FQGNSA. CDR3 residues: CASSFPLDTQYF. The CDR3 DNA reads as TGTGCCAGCAGCTTCCCTCTAGATACGCAGTATTTT.

J is TRBJ2-3 and V is TRBV27; 8 nucleotides align to TRBD2. The CDR3 is made up of 16 amino acids. Germline assignment: CDR1 MNHEY and CDR2 SMNVEV (reference sequence). Trimming cost V 2 bases and J 4 bases; bases outside gene matches: 8. The CDR3 sequence is CASSLLSGRGPDTQYF. The CDR3 bases are TGTGCCAGCAGTTTACTGAGCGGGAGAGGGCCAGATACGCAGTATTTT.

This clone was found once. This chain uses TRBV4-1 with TRBJ1-6; no firm D call. The CDR3 is 15 residues long. V was clipped by 4 bases and J by 2 bases, with 9 bases between them. Germline-derived CDR1 and CDR2 are MGHRA and YSYEKL. CDR3 DNA: TGCGCCAGCAGCCTTCCCGTGACCTATAATTCACCCCTCCACTTT. It yields the protein CASSLPVTYNSPLHF.

The chain employs TRBV19 and TRBJ1-1; 9 bases are shared with TRBD1. Looked up from germline, CDR1 is LNHDA and CDR2 is SQIVND (reference sequence). This CDR3 has 16 residues. V lost 6 bases, J lost 2 bases, and 10 bases stayed unmatched. The CDR3: CASSPPGTGRNTEAFF. The CDR3 bases are TGTGCCAGTAGCCCCCCCGGGACAGGGAGAAACACTGAAGCTTTCTTT.

The table lists this clone with a few counts. The gene calls are TRBV20-1 and TRBJ1-2; D unresolved. Germline V gene data show CDR1 as DFQATT and CDR2 as SNEGSKA (reference sequence). This CDR3 is 10 amino acids long. DNA for the CDR3: TGCAGGGTCGGGGATTTTGGCTACACCTTC. Its translation: CRVGDFGYTF.

This chain connects TRBV9 to TRBJ2-1; weak D call: TRBD1 (5 bases). CDR3 length equals 16 residues. With 2 bases removed from V and 7 bases from J, the gap between germline ends came to 19 bases. Germline loops: CDR1 SGDLS, CDR2 YYNGEE. The chain's CDR3 is CASSVSGGAPGNEQFF. In nucleotides, the CDR3 is TGTGCCAGCAGCGTCTCGGGCGGAGCGCCAGGGAATGAGCAGTTCTTC.

In nucleotides, the CDR3 is TGTGCCAGCCGCCCGCCGGCAGAAGAGACCCAGTACTTC. Its translation: CASRPPAEETQYF. This chain links TRBV11-2 with TRBJ2-5; D call uncertain. Trimming left V 8 bases short and J 3 bases short, with 13 bases between. The CDR3 is 13 amino acids. CDR1 is SGHAT and CDR2 is FQNNGV in the germline V gene.

The chain is built from TRBV12-5 and TRBJ1-1, with a tentative D call TRBD1 (5 bases). Per germline, CDR1 LGHNT and CDR2 FRNRAP. The length of the CDR3 is 14 residues. V was trimmed by 2 bases and J by 4 bases, leaving 11 bases between them. CDR3 residues: CASGLSTVFTEAFF. In DNA form, the CDR3 reads TGTGCTAGTGGTTTGTCGACAGTCTTCACTGAAGCTTTCTTT.